This TCR beta chain was found in a study of blood T cell repertoires in COVID-19. TCRdb's table, derived via immunoSEQ multiplex PCR, lists solely in-frame clones and lacks some. Altogether about 260,000 clones are present, 80% to 90% being singletons, with the ten largest covering more than 1.3%. Deletions cut 3 bases from V and 4 bases from J, with 24 bases between. Looked up from germline, CDR1 is SQVTM and CDR2 is ANQGSEA. The CDR3 totals 17 residues. The sequence was obtained from a woman in her thirties or forties who had recovered from COVID-19. Sequenced input: peripheral blood. This chain connects TRBV29-1 to TRBJ2-5; perhaps TRBD1 as D (6 bases). The CDR3, as DNA: TGCAGCGTTGACGAGTGGCAGGGGATTTGGCGGAGAGAGACCCAGTACTTC. Protein: CSVDEWQGIWRRETQYF.